The 5 T cell receptor beta chains below all came from one sample that was sequenced in a study of T-cell memory formation after mild COVID-19. TCRdb analysed the 5' RACE reads with MiXCR anew, one entry per CDR3 protein. Of approximately 400,000 distinct CDR3 sequences in the sample, more than 20% were seen once. The specimen sequenced was PBMCs or a T cell subset sorted from them (not recorded which). Receptors originate from an adult woman who had mild COVID-19 (a few samples of this study predate the infection). Cell type and time point are not known.

This clonotype was detected only a few times. The chain has TRBV5-1 and TRBJ2-2; weak D call: TRBD2 (6 bases). CDR3 length: 14 residues. V lost 4 bases to trimming and J lost 4 bases, with 11 bases between them. Germline V gives CDR1 SGHRS, CDR2 YFSETQ. The CDR3 sequence is CASSAGPTTGELFF. The CDR3 bases are TGCGCCAGCAGCGCGGGACCGACCACCGGGGAGCTGTTTTTT.

This clonotype was counted a few times. The chain has TRBV7-8 and TRBJ2-7, with no clear D. Germline loops: CDR1 SGHVS, CDR2 FQNEAQ. The CDR3 is made up of 16 amino acids. V lost 6 bases, J lost 1 base, and 19 bases lay in between. The CDR3 sequence: CASRPRGGAGSYEQYF. CDR3 bases: TGTGCCAGCAGACCAAGAGGTGGAGCCGGATCCTACGAGCAGTACTTC.

The CDR3 region is CSARESPLHF. The CDR3 DNA follows: TGCAGTGCTAGAGAATCACCCCTCCACTTT. This chain uses TRBV20-1 with TRBJ1-6; the D is unclear. V was trimmed by 0 bases and J by 10 bases, leaving 1 base between them. The CDR3 is made up of 10 amino acids. Per the germline V gene, CDR1 is DFQATT and CDR2 is SNEGSKA (reference sequence).

The J gene is TRBJ2-7, the V gene TRBV18; TRBD2 matches 12 bases. CDR3 length equals 15 residues. CDR1 is KGHSH, CDR2 LQKENI, per germline. V dropped 4 bases and J dropped 2; count of bases not matched to a gene: 3. CDR3 nucleotides: TGTGCCAGCTCACAGACTAGCGGGGGCACCTACGAGCAGTACTTC. Translation gives CASSQTSGGTYEQYF.

In this sample, this clonotype turned up a few times. The rearrangement joins TRBV5-1 to TRBJ1-2; the D is unclear. Looked up from germline, CDR1 is SGHRS and CDR2 is YFSETQ. The CDR3 is made up of 12 amino acids. Trimming pared 5 bases from V and 0 bases from J, leaving 5 bases between. The CDR3 DNA is TGCGCCAGCAGTCGGACTAACTATGGCTACACCTTC. Amino acid sequence: CASSRTNYGYTF.